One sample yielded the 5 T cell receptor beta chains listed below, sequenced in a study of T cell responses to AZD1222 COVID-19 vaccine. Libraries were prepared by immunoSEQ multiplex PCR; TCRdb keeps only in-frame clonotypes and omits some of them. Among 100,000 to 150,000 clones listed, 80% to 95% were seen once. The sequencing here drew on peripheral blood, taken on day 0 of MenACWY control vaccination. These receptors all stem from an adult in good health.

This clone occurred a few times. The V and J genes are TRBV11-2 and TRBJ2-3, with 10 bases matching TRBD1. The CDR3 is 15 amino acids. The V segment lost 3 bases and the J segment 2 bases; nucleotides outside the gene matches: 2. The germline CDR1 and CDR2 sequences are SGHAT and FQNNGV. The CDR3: CASSFDRGHTDTQYF. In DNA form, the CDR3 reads TGTGCCAGCAGCTTTGACAGGGGGCACACAGATACGCAGTATTTT.

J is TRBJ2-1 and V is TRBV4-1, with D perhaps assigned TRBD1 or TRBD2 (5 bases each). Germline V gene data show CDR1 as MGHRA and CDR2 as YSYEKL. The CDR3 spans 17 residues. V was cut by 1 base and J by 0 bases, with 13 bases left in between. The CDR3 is CASSQVPGLSSYNEQFF. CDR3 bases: TGCGCCAGCAGCCAAGTTCCGGGGCTCAGCTCCTACAATGAGCAGTTCTTC.

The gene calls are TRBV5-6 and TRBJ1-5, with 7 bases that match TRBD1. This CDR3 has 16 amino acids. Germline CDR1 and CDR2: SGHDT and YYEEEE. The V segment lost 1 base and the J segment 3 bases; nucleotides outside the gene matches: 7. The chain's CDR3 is CASSLMVTGFNQPQHF. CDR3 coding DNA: TGTGCCAGCAGCTTGATGGTGACAGGGTTCAATCAGCCCCAGCATTTT.

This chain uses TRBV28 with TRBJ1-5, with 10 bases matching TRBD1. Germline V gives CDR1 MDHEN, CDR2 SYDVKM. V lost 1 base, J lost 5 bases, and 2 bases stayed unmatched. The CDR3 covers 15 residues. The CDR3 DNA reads TGTGCCAGCAGTTTATCGGGACAGGGGCATCAGCCCCAGCATTTT. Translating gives CASSLSGQGHQPQHF.

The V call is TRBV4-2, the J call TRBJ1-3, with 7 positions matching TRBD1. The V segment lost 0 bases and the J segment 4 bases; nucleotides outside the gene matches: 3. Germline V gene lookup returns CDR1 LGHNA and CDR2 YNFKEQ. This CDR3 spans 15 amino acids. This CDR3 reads CASSQDRGGGNTIYF. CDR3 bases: TGTGCCAGCAGCCAAGATCGAGGGGGCGGAAACACCATATATTTT.